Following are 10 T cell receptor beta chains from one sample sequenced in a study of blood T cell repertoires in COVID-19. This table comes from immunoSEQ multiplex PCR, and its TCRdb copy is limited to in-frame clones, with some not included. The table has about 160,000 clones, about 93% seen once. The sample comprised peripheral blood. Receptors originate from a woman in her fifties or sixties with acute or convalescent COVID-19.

The CDR3 loop reads CATIHLTGGSYGYTF. Here the CDR3 DNA reads TGTGCCACCATCCATCTGACGGGGGGCAGCTATGGCTACACCTTC. The V gene is TRBV27, the J gene TRBJ1-2; a weak D match, TRBD1 (6 bases). Per the germline V gene, CDR1 is MNHEY and CDR2 is SMNVEV (reference sequence). The CDR3 is 15 amino acids. Trimming shortened V by 10 bases and J by 4 bases, and 22 bases separated the two germline ends.

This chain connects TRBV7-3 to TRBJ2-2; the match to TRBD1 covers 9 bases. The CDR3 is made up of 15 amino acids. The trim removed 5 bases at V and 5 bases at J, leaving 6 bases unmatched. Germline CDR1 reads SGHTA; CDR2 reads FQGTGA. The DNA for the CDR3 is TGTGCCAGCAGCCCCGGGACAGGGTGGACCGGGGAGCTGTTTTTT. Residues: CASSPGTGWTGELFF.

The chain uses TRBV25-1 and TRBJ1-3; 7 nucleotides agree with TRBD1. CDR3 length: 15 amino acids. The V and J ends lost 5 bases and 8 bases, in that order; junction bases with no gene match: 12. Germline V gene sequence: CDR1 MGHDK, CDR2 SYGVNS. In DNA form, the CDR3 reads TGTGCCAGCAGTTACAGGGGCGACAACCAGGACACCATATATTTT. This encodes CASSYRGDNQDTIYF.

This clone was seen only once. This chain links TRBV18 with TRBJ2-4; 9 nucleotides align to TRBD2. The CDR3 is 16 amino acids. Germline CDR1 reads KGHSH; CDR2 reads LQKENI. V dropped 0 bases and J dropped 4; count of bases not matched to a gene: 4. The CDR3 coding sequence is TGTGCCAGCTCACCACCCGGGCTAGCGGGAAAAAACATTCAGTACTTC. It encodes CASSPPGLAGKNIQYF.

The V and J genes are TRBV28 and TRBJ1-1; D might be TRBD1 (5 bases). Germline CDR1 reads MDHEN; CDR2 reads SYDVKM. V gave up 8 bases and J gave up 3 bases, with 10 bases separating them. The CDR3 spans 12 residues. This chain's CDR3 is CASPPGDTEAFF. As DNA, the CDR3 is TGTGCCAGCCCCCCGGGGGACACTGAAGCTTTCTTT.

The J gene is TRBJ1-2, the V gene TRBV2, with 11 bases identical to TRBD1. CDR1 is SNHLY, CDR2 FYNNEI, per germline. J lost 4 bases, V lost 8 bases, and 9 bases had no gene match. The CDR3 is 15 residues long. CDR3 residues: CASQPGQGASYGYTF. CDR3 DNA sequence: TGTGCCAGCCAACCAGGACAGGGGGCCAGCTATGGCTACACCTTC.

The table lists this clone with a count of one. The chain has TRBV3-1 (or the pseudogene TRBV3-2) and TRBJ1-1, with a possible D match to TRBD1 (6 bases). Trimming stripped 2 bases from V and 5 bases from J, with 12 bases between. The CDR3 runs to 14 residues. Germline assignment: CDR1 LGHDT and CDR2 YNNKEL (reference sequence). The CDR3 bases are TGTGCCAGCAGCCAAAGGGGGAAAGAAACTGAAGCTTTCTTT. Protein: CASSQRGKETEAFF.

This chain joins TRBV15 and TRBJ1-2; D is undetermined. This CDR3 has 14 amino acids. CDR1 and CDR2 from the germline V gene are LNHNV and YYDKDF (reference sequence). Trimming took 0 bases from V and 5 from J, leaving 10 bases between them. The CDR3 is CATSRDDGYYGYTF. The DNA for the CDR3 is TGTGCCACCAGCAGAGATGACGGGTATTATGGCTACACCTTC.

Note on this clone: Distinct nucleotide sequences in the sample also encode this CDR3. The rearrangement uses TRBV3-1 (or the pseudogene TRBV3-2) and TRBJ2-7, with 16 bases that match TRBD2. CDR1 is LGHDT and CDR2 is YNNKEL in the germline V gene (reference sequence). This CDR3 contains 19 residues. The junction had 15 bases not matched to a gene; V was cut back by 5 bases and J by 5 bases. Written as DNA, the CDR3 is TGTGCCAGCAGCTCAAAAGCGGGACTAGCGGGGGGGCCGATGGACGAGCAGTACTTC. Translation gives CASSSKAGLAGGPMDEQYF.

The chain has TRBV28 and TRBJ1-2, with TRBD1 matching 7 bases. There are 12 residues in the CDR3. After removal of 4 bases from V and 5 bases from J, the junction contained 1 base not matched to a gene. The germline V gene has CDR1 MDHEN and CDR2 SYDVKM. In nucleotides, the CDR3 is TGTGCCAGCAGTTGGGGACAGTATGGCTACACCTTC. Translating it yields CASSWGQYGYTF.